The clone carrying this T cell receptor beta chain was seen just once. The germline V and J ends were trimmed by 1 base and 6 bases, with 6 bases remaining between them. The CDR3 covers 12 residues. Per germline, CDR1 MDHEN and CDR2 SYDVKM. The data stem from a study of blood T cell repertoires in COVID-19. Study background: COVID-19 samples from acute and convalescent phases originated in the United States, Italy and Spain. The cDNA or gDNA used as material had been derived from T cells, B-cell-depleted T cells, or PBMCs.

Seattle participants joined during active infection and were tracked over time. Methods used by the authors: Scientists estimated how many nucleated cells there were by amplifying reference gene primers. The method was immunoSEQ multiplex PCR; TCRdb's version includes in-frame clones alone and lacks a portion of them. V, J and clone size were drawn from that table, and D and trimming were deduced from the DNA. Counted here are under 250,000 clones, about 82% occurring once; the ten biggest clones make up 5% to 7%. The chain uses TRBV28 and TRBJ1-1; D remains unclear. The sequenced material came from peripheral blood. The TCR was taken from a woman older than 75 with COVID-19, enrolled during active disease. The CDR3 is CASSLSLPEAFF. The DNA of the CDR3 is TGTGCCAGCAGTTTATCCCTCCCTGAAGCTTTCTTT.